This T cell receptor beta chain was retrieved from a study of regulatory T cells in long-lasting Graves disease. Study summary: Antithyroid drug intake by newly diagnosed Graves' patients had lasted under 3 months. Study-wide results and caveats: No thyroid tissue was studied; the work used peripheral blood only. A reduction in accuracy may have resulted from the small sample size.

iRepertoire HTBI primers and Arm-PCR of CDR3 regions built TCR beta libraries. MiXCR, run by TCRdb on the multiplex PCR reads, gives a single entry per CDR3 protein. Of roughly 350,000 distinct CDR3 sequences listed, 16% are singletons. On this clonotype: Its antigen is undetermined. This sequence is one base from a far larger clone and is likely a read error.

Time point noted: newly diagnosed GD, antithyroid drugs for less than 3 months. The TCR library used RNA extracted from PBMCs. Recruitment took place at an endocrinology department in Xi'an, China. The germline V and J ends were trimmed by 5 bases and 9 bases, with 14 bases remaining between them. The germline CDR1 and CDR2 sequences are SGHAT and FQNNGV. The CDR3 length is 13 residues. The same data also contributed to another study, on T cells in Graves' hyperthyroidism and ophthalmopathy.

The sequence was obtained from a woman aged 18-29 years with Graves disease. The rearrangement uses TRBV11-2 and TRBJ2-1; D ambiguous. The material sequenced was peripheral blood mononuclear cells (PBMCs), taken at new diagnosis, from a patient treated with antithyroid drugs. The CDR3 spells CASSQFQTGEQFF. Here the CDR3 DNA reads TGTGCCAGCAGCCAATTTCAGACGGGTGAGCAGTTCTTC.